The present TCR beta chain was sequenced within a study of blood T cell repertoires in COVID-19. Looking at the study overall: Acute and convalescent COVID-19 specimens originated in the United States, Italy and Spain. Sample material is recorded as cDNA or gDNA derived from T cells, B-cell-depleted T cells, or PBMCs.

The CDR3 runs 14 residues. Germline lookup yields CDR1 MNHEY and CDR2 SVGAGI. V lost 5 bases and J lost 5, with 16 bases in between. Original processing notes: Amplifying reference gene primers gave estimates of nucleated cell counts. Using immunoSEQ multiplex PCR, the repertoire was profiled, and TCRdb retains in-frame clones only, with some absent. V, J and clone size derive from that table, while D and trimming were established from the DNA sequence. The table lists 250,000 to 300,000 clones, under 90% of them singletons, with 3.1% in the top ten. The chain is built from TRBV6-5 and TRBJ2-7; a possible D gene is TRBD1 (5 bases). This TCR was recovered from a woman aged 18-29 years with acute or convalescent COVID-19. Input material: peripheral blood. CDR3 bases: TGTGCCAGCAGTCAGAAGGGGAATTTCCACGAGCAGTACTTC. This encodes CASSQKGNFHEQYF.